The 7 T cell receptor beta chains presented below share a single source sample, sequenced in a study of cytomegalovirus exposure and HLA in healthy donors. This PCR relied on a set of 60 Vbeta primers and 13 Jbeta primers. Profiled with immunoSEQ multiplex PCR; TCRdb holds only in-frame clones, not every one. The table lists 200,000 or so clones, about 80% of them singletons. Material: PBMCs. Receptor source: a girl aged 10 to 17 in good health and CMV-seronegative.

This sequence joins TRBV5-4 and TRBJ1-1, with a weak D call TRBD1 (5 bases). The CDR3 totals 13 residues. The V gene lost 9 bases and the J gene lost 6 bases, with 18 bases spanning the gap. The germline gives CDR1 SGHNT, CDR2 YYREEE (reference sequence). CDR3 residues: CATGDAWGAEAFF. The CDR3 bases are TGTGCCACCGGGGACGCCTGGGGGGCTGAAGCTTTCTTT. The complete variable domain, with remaining parts taken from reference TRBV5-4 and TRBJ1-1, reads ETGVTQSPTHLIKTRGQQVTLRCSSQSGHNTVSWYQQALGQGPQFIFQYYREEENGRGNFPPRFSGLQFPNYSSELNVNALELDDSALYLCATGDAWGAEAFFGQGTRLTVV.

The sample holds a few counts of this clone. V and J are TRBV5-6 and TRBJ1-1, with TRBD1 matching over 9 bases. Looked up from germline, CDR1 is SGHDT and CDR2 is YYEEEE. V lost 4 bases to trimming and J lost 11 bases; unmatched junction nucleotides: 18. The CDR3 runs 16 residues. The CDR3 DNA sequence: TGTGCCAGCAGCCCGCCCTCGGGACAGGGCCTATCCCCCGCTTTCTTT. Translation gives CASSPPSGQGLSPAFF.

This clone appeared a few times. V gene TRBV19 combines with J gene TRBJ1-1; D ambiguous. V was cut by 7 bases and J by 5 bases, with 14 bases left in between. Germline V gene data show CDR1 as LNHDA and CDR2 as SQIVND (reference sequence). This CDR3 region has 13 residues. CDR3 protein: CASNSRLATEAFF. The CDR3 DNA reads TGTGCCAGTAACTCTAGGCTGGCGACTGAAGCTTTCTTT.

V usage is TRBV4-1 and J usage is TRBJ2-2; unclear D gene. V lost 3 bases and J 4 bases, leaving 6 bases between the germline ends. CDR1 and CDR2 (germline): MGHRA, YSYEKL. CDR3 size: 13 residues. CDR3 residues: CASSQFGTGELFF. The CDR3 DNA is TGCGCCAGCAGCCAGTTCGGCACCGGGGAGCTGTTTTTT.

This sequence joins TRBV7-9 and TRBJ1-5; D is possibly TRBD1 (5 bases). Germline values: CDR1 SEHNR, CDR2 FQNEAQ (reference sequence). The CDR3 contains 15 residues. Trimming shortened V by 0 bases and J by 9 bases, and 15 bases separated the two germline ends. CDR3 coding DNA: TGTGCCAGCAGCTTAGCGGGGGGGAGACCAGGGCCCCAGCATTTT. Its translation: CASSLAGGRPGPQHF.

The chain employs TRBV29-1 and TRBJ1-2; 9 positions match TRBD1. Unmatched junction bases numbered 11, after V lost 2 bases and J lost 7 bases. CDR1 is SQVTM, CDR2 ANQGSEA, per germline. The CDR3 contains 15 residues. The CDR3 DNA follows: TGCAGCGTTGAACGCATACTTGGACAGGGGTCTGGCTACACCTTC. Encoded protein: CSVERILGQGSGYTF.

The V gene is TRBV28, the J gene TRBJ1-4, with 9 bases lining up with TRBD1. The germline CDR1 and CDR2 sequences are MDHEN and SYDVKM. The trim removed 1 base at V and 7 bases at J, leaving 7 bases unmatched. The CDR3 extends over 16 amino acids. CDR3 amino acids: CASSLSGTGIREKLFF. The DNA for the CDR3 is TGTGCCAGCAGTTTATCCGGGACAGGGATACGTGAAAAACTGTTTTTT. Based on the CDR3 plus reference TRBV28 and TRBJ1-4, the full variable domain is DVKVTQSSRYLVKRTGEKVFLECVQDMDHENMFWYRQDPGLGLRLIYFSYDVKMKEKGDIPEGYSVSREKKERFSLILESASTNQTSMYLCASSLSGTGIREKLFFGSGTQLSVL.